The 13 T cell receptor beta chains below were found in one sample sequenced in a study of T-cell memory formation after mild COVID-19. TCRdb re-called the 5' RACE reads through MiXCR, storing one row per CDR3 protein. The profile shows some 120,000 distinct CDR3 sequences, approximately 15% of them singletons. The sequencing input was PBMCs or a T cell subset sorted from them (not recorded which). These receptors were collected from an adult woman who had mild COVID-19 (a few samples of this study predate the infection). Cell type and time point are not known.

Here the CDR3 reads CASSVGTGNTGELFF. The CDR3 DNA reads TGTGCCAGCAGCGTAGGCACCGGGAACACCGGGGAGCTGTTTTTT. V and J are TRBV9 and TRBJ2-2; D unclear. V gave up 0 bases and J gave up 1 base, with 7 bases separating them. The germline V gene encodes CDR1 SGDLS and CDR2 YYNGEE. CDR3 length: 15 residues.

The chain joins TRBV5-8 to TRBJ2-5, with 7 positions matching TRBD1. The germline CDR1 and CDR2 sequences are SGHTS and YDEGEE. The CDR3 is 15 amino acids. The trim removed 2 bases at V and 3 bases at J, leaving 7 bases unmatched. CDR3 bases: TGTGCCAGCAGCTTAAGGGGGCGGGTGGAAGAGACCCAGTACTTC. Amino acids: CASSLRGRVEETQYF.

This clonotype showed up just a few times. V is TRBV5-1 and J is TRBJ2-5, with D possibly matching TRBD1 (6 bases). This CDR3 contains 13 residues. The germline V gene encodes CDR1 SGHRS and CDR2 YFSETQ. Between the trimmed V and J ends, which lost 2 bases and 3 bases, there was a span of 8 bases. As DNA, the CDR3 is TGCGCCAGCAGCTTACAGGGTGAAGAGACCCAGTACTTC. Its translation is CASSLQGEETQYF. The full variable domain, in which reference TRBV5-1 and TRBJ2-5 provide the parts outside the CDR3, is KAGVTQTPRYLIKTRGQQVTLSCSPISGHRSVSWYQQTPGQGLQFLFEYFSETQRNKGNFPGRFSGRQFSNSRSEMNVSTLELGDSALYLCASSLQGEETQYFGPGTRLLVL.

The CDR3 protein is CASSFTGTGGTEQYF. In nucleotides, the CDR3 is TGTGCCAGCAGCTTTACCGGGACAGGGGGGACCGAGCAGTACTTC. V gene TRBV7-2 combines with J gene TRBJ2-7, with 11 bases matching TRBD1. The V gene's germline CDR1 is SGHTA and CDR2 FQGNSA. This CDR3 region has 15 residues. The trim removed 3 bases at V and 6 bases at J, leaving 7 bases unmatched.

This clonotype was seen more than once but under ten times. The V gene is TRBV7-9, the J gene TRBJ2-5, with D maybe TRBD2 (5 bases). Between the trimmed V and J ends, which lost 4 bases and 5 bases, there was a span of 17 bases. The CDR3 sequence is 15 residues long. CDR1 and CDR2 from the germline V gene are SEHNR and FQNEAQ (reference sequence). CDR3 coding DNA: TGTGCCAGCAGCTCGGGAAGCACTTCGCTCGAGACCCAGTACTTC. Translation: CASSSGSTSLETQYF.

This clonotype was detected ten times or more. The chain has TRBV6-5 and TRBJ2-7, with TRBD2 identical over 8 bases. With V trimmed by 6 bases and J by 5 bases, 9 bases remained unmatched. From germline, CDR1 is MNHEY and CDR2 SVGAGI. This CDR3 has 14 residues. The CDR3 region is CASSPAGDVNEQYF. The CDR3 region has the DNA TGTGCCAGCAGCCCAGCGGGAGATGTCAACGAGCAGTACTTC.

The chain is built from TRBV28 and TRBJ1-2; D might be TRBD1 (5 bases). V shed 7 bases and J shed 0 bases, with 15 bases lying between them. This CDR3 contains 15 residues. The germline V gene has CDR1 MDHEN and CDR2 SYDVKM. The CDR3 is CASIRDGKANYGYTF. CDR3 DNA: TGTGCCAGCATCCGGGACGGTAAAGCTAACTATGGCTACACCTTC.

In its sample, this clonotype was seen many times. The rearrangement links TRBV7-9 to TRBJ2-7; D is unresolved. CDR3 length equals 14 residues. V was pared by 1 base and J by 3 bases, with 10 bases between. Germline lookup yields CDR1 SEHNR and CDR2 FQNEAQ (reference sequence). The chain's CDR3 is CASSLVGAYYEQYF. CDR3 DNA sequence: TGTGCCAGCAGCTTAGTTGGAGCCTACTACGAGCAGTACTTC. The complete variable domain, with remaining parts taken from reference TRBV7-9 and TRBJ2-7, reads DTGVSQNPRHKITKRGQNVTFRCDPISEHNRLYWYRQTLGQGPEFLTYFQNEAQLEKSRLLSDRFSAERPKGSFSTLEIQRTEQGDSAMYLCASSLVGAYYEQYFGPGTRLTVT.

The rearrangement joins TRBV27 to TRBJ2-2; a weak D match, TRBD1 (5 bases). The CDR3 runs to 15 residues. The V gene's germline CDR1 is MNHEY and CDR2 SMNVEV (reference sequence). Trimming left V 2 bases short and J 1 base short, with 8 bases between. In DNA form, the CDR3 reads TGTGCCAGCAGTTTAGGGGCTTGGAACACCGGGGAGCTGTTTTTT. It encodes CASSLGAWNTGELFF.

This rearrangement joins TRBV14 to TRBJ2-3; no firm D call. Deletions cut 2 bases from V and 10 bases from J, with 10 bases between. The CDR3 consists of 12 residues. Germline V gives CDR1 SGHDN, CDR2 FVKESK. The CDR3 DNA reads TGTGCCAGCAGCCAATACCCGACCTCGCAGTATTTT. This gives the protein CASSQYPTSQYF.

The rearrangement joins TRBV5-1 to TRBJ2-7, with 7 bases aligning to TRBD1. V dropped 4 bases and J dropped 1; count of bases not matched to a gene: 11. The CDR3 runs to 16 residues. Germline V gives CDR1 SGHRS, CDR2 YFSETQ. This CDR3 is CASSPPRQGPSYEQYF. The CDR3 coding sequence is TGCGCCAGCAGCCCCCCCCGACAGGGACCTTCCTACGAGCAGTACTTC.

This chain uses TRBV7-9 with TRBJ2-2; 8 positions match TRBD1. Germline trimming cut 9 bases from V and 2 bases from J; bases unmatched to any gene: 2. The CDR3 length is 13 residues. Germline loops: CDR1 SEHNR, CDR2 FQNEAQ (reference sequence). This CDR3 is CARGQVNTGELFF. The CDR3 DNA reads as TGTGCCAGGGGACAGGTTAACACCGGGGAGCTGTTTTTT.

The rearrangement uses TRBV29-1 and TRBJ1-2, with 8 bases aligning to TRBD1. CDR1 is SQVTM and CDR2 is ANQGSEA in the germline V gene. The CDR3 is 12 amino acids. V lost 7 bases to trimming and J lost 3 bases; unmatched junction nucleotides: 4. The CDR3 region has the DNA TGCAGCGCAACGGGACAGGACTATGGCTACACCTTC. Protein sequence: CSATGQDYGYTF.